A selection of T cell receptor beta chains follows, all from one sample in a study of human T cells and chemical hapten exposure. TCRdb reprocessed the RACE reads with MiXCR, giving one entry per CDR3 protein. The sample lists approximately 320,000 distinct CDR3 sequences, about 5% occurring once. The sample in question was whole blood, obtained in connection with sensitization to the hapten diphenylcyclopropenone (DPC). The receptor source for this set is a woman aged 18-30 years with alopecia areata. Some clones in this sample may be carry-over from other donors' samples. Both conserved end residues are part of each CDR3. Size is stated for part of the rows, as once, few or many counts, or as a class when the clone is expanded.

clone_size | j_call | cdr3_length | v_call | cdr3_aa
NA | TRBJ1-1 | 14 | TRBV11-2 | CASSLETGNTEAFF
few | TRBJ1-2 | 12 | TRBV29-1 | CSVEDQGDGYTF
many | TRBJ2-3 | 15 | TRBV6-5 | CASSSRDRGTDTQYF
many | TRBJ2-3 | 15 | TRBV12-3/TRBV12-4 | CASSLGGGQSDTQYF
few | TRBJ1-2 | 13 | TRBV6-6 | CASRGEGHYGYTF
many | TRBJ1-6 | 17 | TRBV4-1 | CASSHRISGTGNSPLHF
many | TRBJ2-3 | 15 | TRBV7-2 | CASSLGVRRTDTQYF
many | TRBJ2-5 | 14 | TRBV12-3/TRBV12-4 | CASSISGAQETQYF
many | TRBJ1-2 | 15 | TRBV10-3 | CAISSGTGGNYGYTF
many | TRBJ2-6 | 13 | TRBV29-1 | CSVRDSGANVLTF
many | TRBJ1-5 | 17 | TRBV27 | CASSSLLERGGDQPQHF
NA | TRBJ2-1 | 13 | TRBV20-1 | CSAKSGGVGEQFF
NA | TRBJ2-1 | 15 | TRBV2 | CASRKVNRQYNEQFF
few | TRBJ2-7 | 15 | TRBV20-1 | CSATDLGTYPYEQYF
many | TRBJ1-2 | 14 | TRBV6-1 | CASSLSTGGAGYTF
few | TRBJ2-3 | 14 | TRBV4-3 | CASAGGTGADTQYF
few | TRBJ1-2 | 16 | TRBV12-3/TRBV12-4 | CASTSQGRKTNYGYTF
few | TRBJ1-1 | 18 | TRBV18 | CASSQSEGGLSSNTEAFF
many | TRBJ2-1 | 14 | TRBV7-7 | CASSPGSSYNEQFF
few | TRBJ1-1 | 20 | TRBV7-3 | CASSRGVLGPGIGVNTEAFF
many | TRBJ1-5 | 19 | TRBV5-1 | CASSSGGTQGQISNQPQHF
once | TRBJ1-5 | 13 | TRBV20-1 | CSARLGAGQPQHF
few | TRBJ2-2 | 18 | TRBV24-1 | CATSDAAPSGADTGELFF
few | TRBJ2-1 | 17 | TRBV5-6 | CASSTPFRGGVENEQFF
few | TRBJ1-4 | 15 | TRBV20-1 | CSARASGPGREKLFF
NA | TRBJ1-2 | 11 | TRBV2 | CASGLDYGYTF
many | TRBJ1-5 | 15 | TRBV6-2/TRBV6-3 | CASSYIGAGLEPQHF
many | TRBJ1-1 | 11 | TRBV5-1 | CASFRGTEAFF
NA | TRBJ1-2 | 14 | TRBV29-1 | CSVGTGALKYGYTF
few | TRBJ1-4 | 12 | TRBV20-1 | CSARAALEKLFF
many | TRBJ2-7 | 13 | TRBV20-1 | CSARSQLTYEQYF
NA | TRBJ1-2 | 13 | TRBV7-2 | CASSYPTRLGYTF
NA | TRBJ2-3 | 16 | TRBV11-2 | CASSPPPRGPTDTQYF
NA | TRBJ1-6 | 16 | TRBV4-2 | CASSQGDRGQDSPLHF
few | TRBJ2-7 | 11 | TRBV6-5 | CASTSNYEQYF
NA | TRBJ2-5 | 12 | TRBV12-3/TRBV12-4 | CASSSLAETQYF
many | TRBJ2-1 | 13 | TRBV24-1 | CATGLAGYNEQFF
NA | TRBJ1-6 | 14 | TRBV12-3/TRBV12-4 | CASSLRQSNSPLHF
many | TRBJ2-3 | 12 | TRBV5-1 | CASRYETDTQYF
few | TRBJ1-1 | 13 | TRBV6-5 | CASFPGQGTEAFF
many | TRBJ2-1 | 16 | TRBV5-1 | CASSTNTGVPYNEQFF
many | TRBJ1-1 | 15 | TRBV6-5 | CASSKRDTVNTEAFF
medium-sized | TRBJ1-5 | 14 | TRBV4-3 | CASSQDALSQPQHF
NA | TRBJ1-3 | 14 | TRBV5-1 | CASRQEFSGNTIYF
many | TRBJ2-5 | 12 | TRBV12-3/TRBV12-4 | CASSRGQETQYF
few | TRBJ1-3 | 16 | TRBV28 | CASSFLRDNSGNTIYF
few | TRBJ2-7 | 21 | TRBV4-1 | CASSHPEISVRKYGSSYEQYF